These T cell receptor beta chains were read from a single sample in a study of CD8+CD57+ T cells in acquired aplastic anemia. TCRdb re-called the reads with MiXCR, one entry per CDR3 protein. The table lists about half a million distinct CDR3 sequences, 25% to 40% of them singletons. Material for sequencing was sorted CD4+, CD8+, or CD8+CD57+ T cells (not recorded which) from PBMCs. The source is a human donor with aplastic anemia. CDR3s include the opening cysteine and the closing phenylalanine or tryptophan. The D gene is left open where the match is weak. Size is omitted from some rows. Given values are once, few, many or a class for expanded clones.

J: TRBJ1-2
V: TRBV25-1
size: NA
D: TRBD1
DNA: TGTGCCAGCAGAAACCGGCGGACAGGGGTTCTTAACTATGGCTACACCTTC
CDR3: CASRNRRTGVLNYGYTF

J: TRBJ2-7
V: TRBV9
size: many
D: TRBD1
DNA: TGTGCCAGCAGCGGACACAGGGGCGGCGAGCAGTACTTC
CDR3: CASSGHRGGEQYF

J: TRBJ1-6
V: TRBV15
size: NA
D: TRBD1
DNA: TGTGCCACCAGCAAAGGGACAGGGGGTTATAATTCACCCCTCCACTTT
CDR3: CATSKGTGGYNSPLHF

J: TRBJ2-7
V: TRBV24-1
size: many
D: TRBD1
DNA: TGTGCCACCAGTGATTTGGACAGGGACGACGAGCAGTACTTC
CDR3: CATSDLDRDDEQYF

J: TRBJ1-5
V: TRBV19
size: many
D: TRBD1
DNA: TGTGCCAGTAGTATTGGGGACAGGGCATATAGCAATCAGCCCCAGCATTTT
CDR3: CASSIGDRAYSNQPQHF

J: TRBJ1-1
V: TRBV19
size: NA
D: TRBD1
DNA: TGTGCCAGTATGAGGGGTGTAGGGACAGGGCCACCTGAAGCTTTCTTT
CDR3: CASMRGVGTGPPEAFF

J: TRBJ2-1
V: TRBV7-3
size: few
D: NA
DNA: TGTGCCAGCAGACAGGGATCCTACAATGAGCAGTTCTTC
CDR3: CASRQGSYNEQFF

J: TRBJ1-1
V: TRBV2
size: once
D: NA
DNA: TGTGCCAGCCATGGGCGTGGAAGGACTGAAGCTTTCTTT
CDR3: CASHGRGRTEAFF

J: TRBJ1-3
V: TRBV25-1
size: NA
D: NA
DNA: TGTGCCAGCAGCCGGAACGACAGGTCCTCTGGAAACACCATATATTTT
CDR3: CASSRNDRSSGNTIYF

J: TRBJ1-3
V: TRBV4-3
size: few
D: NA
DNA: TGCGCCAGCAGCCAAGATGGGGGGGCAACTGGAAACACCATATATTTT
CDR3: CASSQDGGATGNTIYF

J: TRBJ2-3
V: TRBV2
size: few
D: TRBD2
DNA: TGTGCCAGCAGTGAAGCGCTTGGAGGACTAGCGGGCAGAGATACGCAGTATTTT
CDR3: CASSEALGGLAGRDTQYF

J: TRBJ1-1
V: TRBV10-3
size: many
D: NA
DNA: TGTGCCATCAGTGAGTCGACCTACAGAAACACTGAAGCTTTCTTT
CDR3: CAISESTYRNTEAFF

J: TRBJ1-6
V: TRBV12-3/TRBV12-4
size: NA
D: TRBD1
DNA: TGTGCCAGCAGGTGGACAGGAATTACCAAGAGCTCCTATAATTCACCCCTCCACTTT
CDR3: CASRWTGITKSSYNSPLHF

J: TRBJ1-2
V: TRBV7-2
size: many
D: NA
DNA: TGTGCCAGCAGCTTTTCCAGGGTAAACTATGGCTACACCTTC
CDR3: CASSFSRVNYGYTF

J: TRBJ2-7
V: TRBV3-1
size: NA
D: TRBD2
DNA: TGTGCCAGCAGCCAACTCCTAGCGGGAGACGAGCAGTACTTC
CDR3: CASSQLLAGDEQYF

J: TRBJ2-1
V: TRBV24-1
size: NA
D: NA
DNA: TGTGCCACCAGTGACCCGAGGCGGGACGACAGTGAGCAGTTCTTC
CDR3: CATSDPRRDDSEQFF

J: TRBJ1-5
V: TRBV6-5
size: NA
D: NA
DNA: TGTGCCAGCAGTTACTCGAGTAGCAATCAGCCCCAGCATTTT
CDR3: CASSYSSSNQPQHF

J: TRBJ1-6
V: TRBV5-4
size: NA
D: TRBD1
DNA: TGTGCCAGCAGCTTGGCCAGTCGTTCGGGACAGGGACCCTATTCACCCCTCCACTTT
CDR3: CASSLASRSGQGPYSPLHF

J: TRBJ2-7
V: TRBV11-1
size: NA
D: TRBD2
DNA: TGTGCCAGCAGCCCTGACCAGGGATCTAGCGGGAGTGGGTACGAGCAGTACTTC
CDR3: CASSPDQGSSGSGYEQYF

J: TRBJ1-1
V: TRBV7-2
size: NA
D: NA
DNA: TGTGCCAGCAGCCAATATATGAACACTGAAGCTTCCTTT
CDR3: CASSQYMNTEASF

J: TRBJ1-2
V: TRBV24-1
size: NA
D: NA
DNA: TGTGCCACCAGTGATTCGGGAGGCTACACCTTC
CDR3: CATSDSGGYTF

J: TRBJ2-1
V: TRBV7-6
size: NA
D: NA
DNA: TGTGCTAGCAGCTCCGTCGGTCGGAATGAGCAGTTCTTC
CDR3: CASSSVGRNEQFF

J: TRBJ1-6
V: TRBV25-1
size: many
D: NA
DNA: TGTGCCAGCAGTGAATACGGGGGGGGGTCCCTCCACTTT
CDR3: CASSEYGGGSLHF